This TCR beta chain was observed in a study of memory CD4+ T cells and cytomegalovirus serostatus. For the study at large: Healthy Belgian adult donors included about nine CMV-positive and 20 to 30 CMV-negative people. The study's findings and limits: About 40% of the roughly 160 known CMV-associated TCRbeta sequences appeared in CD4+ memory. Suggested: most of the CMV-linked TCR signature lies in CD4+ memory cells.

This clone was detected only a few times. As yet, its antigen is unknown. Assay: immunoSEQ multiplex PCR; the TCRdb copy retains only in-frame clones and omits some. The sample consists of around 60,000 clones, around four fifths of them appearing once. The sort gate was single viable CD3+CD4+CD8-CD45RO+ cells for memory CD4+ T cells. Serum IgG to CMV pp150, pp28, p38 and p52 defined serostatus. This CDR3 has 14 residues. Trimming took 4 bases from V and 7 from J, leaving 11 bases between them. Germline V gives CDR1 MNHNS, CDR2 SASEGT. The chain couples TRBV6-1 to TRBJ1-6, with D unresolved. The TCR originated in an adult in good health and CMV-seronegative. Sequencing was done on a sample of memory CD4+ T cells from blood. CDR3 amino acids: CASSALVVNSPLHF. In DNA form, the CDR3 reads TGTGCCAGCAGTGCCCTAGTGGTGAATTCACCCCTCCACTTT.